The 25 T cell receptor beta chains presented below share a single source sample, sequenced in a study of T cells in women clearing cervical HPV infection. Clones were sequenced by immunoSEQ multiplex PCR, and TCRdb holds only the in-frame ones, with some missing. Its table lists 30,000 to 45,000 clones. Specimen: blood buffy coat. All receptors derive from a woman between 18 and 70 years old with a cervical HPV16 infection that either progressed to CIN3+ or cleared (not recorded which).

As regards this clone: The CDR3 end is not reached by the read, which stops 3 residues before it; the germline J gene fills it in. V usage is TRBV7-9 and J usage is TRBJ1-6; 7 bases fit TRBD1. This CDR3 has 14 amino acids. The V and J ends lost 2 bases and 6 bases, in that order; junction bases with no gene match: 1. The V gene's germline CDR1 is SEHNR and CDR2 FQNEAQ (reference sequence). The covered CDR3 bases are TGTGCCAGCAGCTTAACAGGGGCTAATTCACCC. It yields the protein CASSLTGANSP. The entire CDR3 protein is CASSLTGANSPLHF. The full variable domain, completed using reference TRBV7-9 and TRBJ1-6, is DTGVSQNPRHKITKRGQNVTFRCDPISEHNRLYWYRQTLGQGPEFLTYFQNEAQLEKSRLLSDRFSAERPKGSFSTLEIQRTEQGDSAMYLCASSLTGANSPLHFGNGTRLTVT.

This chain's CDR3 is CASSPVVLSPGELFF. The sequenced CDR3 bases are TGTGCCAGCAGCCCGGTAGTGCTTAGCCCCGGGGAG. The chain recombines TRBV5-6 with TRBJ2-2; D gene uncertain. The read ends 3 residues early relative to the CDR3; the germline J gene fills the gap. Trimming left V 4 bases short and J 6 bases short, with 16 bases between. This CDR3 has 15 residues. In germline, CDR1 is SGHDT, CDR2 YYEEEE. Variable domain in full (rest from reference TRBV5-6 and TRBJ2-2): DAGVTQSPTHLIKTRGQQVTLRCSPKSGHDTVSWYQQALGQGPQFIFQYYEEEERQRGNFPDRFSGHQFPNYSSELNVNALLLGDSALYLCASSPVVLSPGELFFGEGSRLTVL.

Worth noting for this clone: The read halts 3 residues ahead of the CDR3 end, with the missing end drawn from the germline J gene. The chain couples TRBV11-3 to TRBJ2-7, with TRBD1 identical over 7 bases. The germline V gene has CDR1 SGHNT and CDR2 YENEEA. V gave up 1 base and J gave up 1 base; unmatched junction bases: 1. The CDR3 loop spans 14 amino acids. The CDR3 spells CASSLGTGSYEQYF. CDR3 DNA (partial): TGTGCCAGCAGCTTAGGGACAGGTTCCTACGAG.

In the case of this clone: Read coverage stops 3 residues before the CDR3 terminus; the germline J gene supplies the remainder. The J gene is TRBJ2-4, the V gene TRBV12-3 or TRBV12-4, with TRBD1 matching 8 bases. The CDR3 contains 16 residues. The junction had 6 bases not matched to a gene; V was cut back by 5 bases and J by 0 bases. Incomplete CDR3 DNA: TGTGCCAGCAGTGCGGGACAGGCCCTAGCCAAAAACATT. This gives the protein CASSAGQALAKNI. The CDR3 as a whole reads CASSAGQALAKNIQYF.

Note on this clone: Read sequence stops 3 residues before the CDR3 end, and the germline J gene provides the missing end. The chain joins TRBV29-1 to TRBJ1-3; D is perhaps TRBD1 (5 bases). The V gene's germline CDR1 is SQVTM and CDR2 ANQGSEA. The length of the CDR3 is 12 residues. V lost 2 bases, J lost 8 bases, and 10 bases lay in between. The CDR3 bases that were read are TGCAGCGTTGAATCCGGGGGGGACACC. Its translation: CSVESGGDT. The full CDR3 protein reads CSVESGGDTIYF.

On this clone: The read ends 3 residues before the CDR3 terminus; that terminus is restored from the germline J gene. The chain joins TRBV6-2 or TRBV6-3 to TRBJ1-1; 7 bases match TRBD1. V shed 6 bases, J shed 0 bases, and the junction held 10 bases outside the gene matches. Germline CDR1 MNHEY, CDR2 SVGEGT. The CDR3 extends over 16 amino acids. The CDR3 loop is CASRQTTGVMNTEAFF. The sequenced CDR3 bases are TGTGCCAGCAGACAAACAACAGGGGTAATGAACACTGAA.

Remarks on this clone: The missing CDR3 end, 3 residues past where the read stops, is filled in from the germline J gene. The rearrangement links TRBV20-1 to TRBJ2-7; 8 nucleotides match TRBD1. Trimming at V came to 6 bases and at J to 2 bases, leaving 6 bases not matched to a gene. CDR3 length: 13 residues. Germline assignment: CDR1 DFQATT and CDR2 SNEGSKA (reference sequence). The CDR3 bases that were read are TGCAGTGCAAGGACAGGGTTTGCCTACGAG. Its translation: CSARTGFAYE. The complete CDR3 reads CSARTGFAYEQYF.

Points on this clone: The read is 3 residues too short to cover the CDR3 end, so that end is filled in from the germline J gene. The chain combines TRBV7-2 with TRBJ2-5, with a possible D match to TRBD2 (5 bases). CDR3 size: 15 residues. V gave up 1 base and J gave up 5 bases, with 14 bases separating them. The germline CDR1 and CDR2 sequences are SGHTA and FQGNSA. CDR3 in amino acids: CASSLGPYRGETQYF. The part of the CDR3 DNA that was read is TGTGCCAGCAGCTTAGGGCCCTATAGAGGGGAGACC.

Regarding this clone: The sequenced fragment ends 3 residues before the CDR3 boundary, so the rest is inferred from the germline J gene. The chain recombines TRBV20-1 with TRBJ1-5, with D unresolved. Per germline, CDR1 DFQATT and CDR2 SNEGSKA (reference sequence). CDR3 length equals 14 residues. The V end was cut by 2 bases, the J end by 2 bases, with 10 bases between. CDR3 DNA, as far as it was read: TGCAGTGCTAGACCCCCCGGGGGCAATCAGCCC. Its translation: CSARPPGGNQP. Given in full, the CDR3 is CSARPPGGNQPQHF.

With respect to this clone: The read falls 3 residues short of the CDR3 end, and the missing part is taken from the germline J gene. The J gene is TRBJ2-5, the V gene TRBV9; 13 nucleotides match TRBD2. J lost 1 base, V lost 0 bases, and 12 bases had no gene match. This CDR3 has 20 residues. CDR1 and CDR2 (germline): SGDLS, YYNGEE. The CDR3 here is CASSVAPGLAGPSTQETQYF. The sequenced part of the CDR3 DNA is TGTGCCAGCAGCGTAGCGCCGGGACTAGCGGGGCCAAGCACCCAAGAGACC.

Worth noting for this clone: The CDR3 is cut off 3 residues early in the read; its end comes from the germline J gene. The J gene is TRBJ2-3, the V gene TRBV5-1; 7 nucleotides match TRBD2. The J segment lost 2 bases and the V segment lost 3 bases, leaving 6 bases of the junction unmatched. The germline CDR1 and CDR2 sequences are SGHRS and YFSETQ. The CDR3 is made up of 15 amino acids. The DNA read from the CDR3 is TGCGCCAGCAGCTGGGCCGGGGGGAACACAGATACG. It specifies CASSWAGGNTDT. The whole CDR3 protein is CASSWAGGNTDTQYF.

As for this clone: The sequence runs out 3 residues before the end of the CDR3; the remainder is reconstructed from the germline J gene. This chain connects TRBV20-1 to TRBJ1-1; 7 bases are a match to TRBD1. Germline V lookup: CDR1 DFQATT, CDR2 SNEGSKA (reference sequence). The V and J ends lost 6 bases and 1 base, in that order; junction bases with no gene match: 5. This CDR3 comprises 13 residues. The part of the CDR3 DNA that was read is TGCAGTGCAGCCAGGGGGGAGAACACTGAA. Its protein product is CSAARGENTE. The whole CDR3 protein is CSAARGENTEAFF.

Comments on this clone: The CDR3 end lies 3 residues beyond the end of the read and is filled in from the germline J gene. V is TRBV3-1 (or the pseudogene TRBV3-2) and J is TRBJ2-5; the D is unclear. Germline values: CDR1 LGHDT, CDR2 YNNKEL (reference sequence). CDR3 length: 12 residues. V was shortened by 1 base and J by 5 bases, with 5 bases between the two germline ends. Incomplete CDR3 DNA: TGTGCCAGCAGCCAAGGTCGGGAGACC. This gives the protein CASSQGRET. In full, the CDR3 is CASSQGRETQYF.

Worth noting for this clone: The read ends 3 residues early relative to the CDR3; the germline J gene fills the gap. The chain is built from TRBV28 and TRBJ2-5, with TRBD2 matching 8 bases. This CDR3 comprises 20 residues. V trimming: 2 bases; J trimming: 0 bases; junction bases outside the gene matches: 17. CDR1 and CDR2 (germline): MDHEN, SYDVKM. CDR3 residues: CASSLPSASGGAGYQETQYF. CDR3 DNA (partial): TGTGCCAGCAGTTTACCCTCGGCCTCGGGGGGGGCGGGGTACCAAGAGACC.

Worth noting for this clone: The read is 3 residues too short to cover the CDR3 end, so that end is filled in from the germline J gene. V gene TRBV7-9 combines with J gene TRBJ1-2; no clear D gene. This CDR3 comprises 12 residues. From germline, CDR1 is SEHNR and CDR2 FQNEAQ (reference sequence). Partial CDR3 DNA: TGTGCCAGCAGCTTAGGTTCAAACATC. Its protein is CASSLGSNI. The entire CDR3 protein reads CASSLGSNIYTF.

Comments on this clone: The CDR3 end lies 3 residues beyond the end of the read and is filled in from the germline J gene. The V and J genes are TRBV19 and TRBJ1-2; TRBD1 might be the D (5 bases). The CDR3 is made up of 15 amino acids. The V and J ends lost 3 bases and 1 base respectively, with 12 bases between them. From germline, CDR1 is LNHDA and CDR2 SQIVND (reference sequence). Incomplete CDR3 DNA: TGTGCCAGTAGTATTCCGGCAGGGTTTAACTATGGC. It translates to CASSIPAGFNYG. The full CDR3 is CASSIPAGFNYGYTF. Together with reference TRBV19 and TRBJ1-2, the CDR3 gives the full variable domain: DGGITQSPKYLFRKEGQNVTLSCEQNLNHDAMYWYRQDPGQGLRLIYYSQIVNDFQKGDIAEGYSVSREKKESFPLTVTSAQKNPTAFYLCASSIPAGFNYGYTFGSGTRLTVV.

With regard to this clone: The sequenced fragment ends 3 residues before the CDR3 boundary, so the rest is inferred from the germline J gene. This rearrangement joins TRBV7-2 to TRBJ2-7, with TRBD1 as a possible D gene (5 bases). The CDR3 contains 15 residues. CDR1 and CDR2 (germline): SGHTA, FQGNSA. V was clipped by 4 bases and J by 0 bases, with 13 bases between them. The covered CDR3 bases are TGTGCCAGCAGCTCCTATCCCGACAGCTCCTACGAG. Protein sequence: CASSSYPDSSYE. The full CDR3 protein is CASSSYPDSSYEQYF.

For this clone: The sequence runs out 3 residues before the end of the CDR3; the remainder is reconstructed from the germline J gene. The chain has TRBV5-1 and TRBJ1-1; 9 bases align to TRBD1. Germline V lookup: CDR1 SGHRS, CDR2 YFSETQ. This CDR3 has 14 amino acids. The V and J ends lost 8 bases and 1 base, in that order; junction bases with no gene match: 6. The CDR3 spells CASGQGNANTEAFF. Incomplete CDR3 DNA: TGCGCCAGTGGACAGGGGAATGCGAACACTGAA. Using reference TRBV5-1 and TRBJ1-1 for the parts outside the CDR3, the full variable domain is KAGVTQTPRYLIKTRGQQVTLSCSPISGHRSVSWYQQTPGQGLQFLFEYFSETQRNKGNFPGRFSGRQFSNSRSEMNVSTLELGDSALYLCASGQGNANTEAFFGQGTRLTVV.

On this clone itself: Coverage ceases 3 residues before the CDR3 finishes, and the germline J gene fills in the end. The chain recombines TRBV20-1 with TRBJ2-7; 10 bases fit TRBD2. The CDR3 covers 15 residues. The trim removed 0 bases at V and 1 base at J, leaving 3 bases unmatched. The germline V gene has CDR1 DFQATT and CDR2 SNEGSKA (reference sequence). The CDR3 loop reads CSAREPGLASYEQYF. Partial CDR3 DNA: TGCAGTGCTAGAGAACCGGGACTAGCGTCCTACGAG.

The CDR3: CASSSGSATNEKLFF. CDR3 DNA, as far as it was read: TGTGCCAGCAGCTCCGGTTCTGCAACTAATGAAAAA. V usage is TRBV7-9 and J usage is TRBJ1-4; D is ambiguous. The read gets to within 3 residues of the CDR3 end, and the germline J gene fills in the rest. This CDR3 is 15 amino acids long. The germline CDR1 and CDR2 sequences are SEHNR and FQNEAQ (reference sequence). V gave up 4 bases and J gave up 0 bases, with 9 bases separating them.

Concerning this clone: The CDR3 end lies 3 residues beyond the end of the read and is filled in from the germline J gene. V gene TRBV28 combines with J gene TRBJ2-5; TRBD2 agrees at 7 bases. There are 16 residues in the CDR3. J was trimmed by 4 bases and V by 5 bases; bases with no gene match: 13. The germline CDR1 and CDR2 sequences are MDHEN and SYDVKM. The covered CDR3 bases are TGTGCCAGCAGTCCCCGTGCGGGAGATTACGGAGAGACC. Translation gives CASSPRAGDYGET. The entire CDR3 protein is CASSPRAGDYGETQYF.

With respect to this clone: The read halts 3 residues ahead of the CDR3 end, with the missing end drawn from the germline J gene. The gene calls are TRBV19 and TRBJ2-1, with D perhaps matching TRBD2 (7 bases). There are 17 residues in the CDR3. With 1 base removed from V and 2 bases from J, the gap between germline ends came to 15 bases. In germline, CDR1 is LNHDA, CDR2 SQIVND (reference sequence). The part of the CDR3 DNA that was read is TGTGCCAGTAGTATAGTCGGGGGGCAGGGTGCCTACAATGAG. This sequence encodes CASSIVGGQGAYNE. In full, the CDR3 reads CASSIVGGQGAYNEQFF.

With respect to this clone: Read sequence stops 3 residues before the CDR3 end, and the germline J gene provides the missing end. The gene calls are TRBV7-9 and TRBJ1-4; D may be TRBD1 (5 bases). Looked up from germline, CDR1 is SEHNR and CDR2 is FQNEAQ (reference sequence). This CDR3 has 15 residues. V was clipped by 4 bases and J by 0 bases, with 9 bases between them. CDR3 sequence reads: CASSSTVTTNEKLFF. CDR3 bases read: TGTGCCAGCAGCTCGACAGTTACAACTAATGAAAAA.

About this clone itself: The CDR3 end falls 3 residues outside the read, so it is completed with the germline J gene. The chain recombines TRBV16 with TRBJ2-2, with D unresolved. Germline loops: CDR1 KGHSY, CDR2 FQNENV. V lost 4 bases to trimming and J lost 1 base, with 13 bases between them. The CDR3 spans 16 residues. The CDR3 here is CASSPQLLLNTGELFF. The sequenced CDR3 bases are TGTGCCAGCAGCCCACAGCTGCTATTGAACACCGGGGAG.

This CDR3 is CASSDSAGVGYNEQFF. The covered CDR3 bases are TGTGCCAGCAGTGACTCAGCGGGAGTTGGGTACAATGAG. V and J are TRBV6-4 and TRBJ2-1; 8 nucleotides line up with TRBD2. Sequencing ends 3 residues short of the CDR3 end; the germline J gene provides the rest. Germline-derived CDR1 and CDR2 are MRHNA and SNTAGT. The CDR3 sequence is 16 residues long. V shed 0 bases and J 4 bases; nucleotides not matched to a gene: 5.